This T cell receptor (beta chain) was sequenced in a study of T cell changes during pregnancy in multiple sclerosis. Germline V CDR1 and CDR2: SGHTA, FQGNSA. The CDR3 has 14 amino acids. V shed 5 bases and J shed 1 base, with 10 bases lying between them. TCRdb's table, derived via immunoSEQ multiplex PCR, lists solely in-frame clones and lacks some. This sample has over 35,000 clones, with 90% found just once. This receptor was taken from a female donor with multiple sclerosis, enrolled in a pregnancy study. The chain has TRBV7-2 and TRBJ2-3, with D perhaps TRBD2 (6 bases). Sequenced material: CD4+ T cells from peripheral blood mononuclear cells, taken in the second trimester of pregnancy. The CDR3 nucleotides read TGTGCCAGCAGCCCAACGGGAGGCACAGATACGCAGTATTTT. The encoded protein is CASSPTGGTDTQYF. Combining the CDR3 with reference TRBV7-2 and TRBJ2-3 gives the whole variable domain GAGVSQSPSNKVTEKGKDVELRCDPISGHTALYWYRQSLGQGLEFLIYFQGNSAPDKSGLPSDRFSAERTGGSVSTLTIQRTQQEDSAVYLCASSPTGGTDTQYFGPGTRLTVL.